This T cell receptor beta chain was identified in a study of T cell repertoires in cytomegalovirus infection. Study summary: Signatures in public TCR beta sequences pointed to both CMV infection and matching HLA type.

The table lists this clonotype with many counts. Its antigen is still unknown. TCRdb re-analysed the reads in MiXCR, keeping a single row per CDR3 protein. The table includes about 150,000 distinct CDR3 sequences, roughly a quarter detected once. Findings of the study overall: HLA-C-restricted CMV clonotypes gave the most frequent clonotype in two of eight donors. Carriage of CMV together with the relevant HLA was identifiable through cumulative public TCR beta family frequency.

The V gene's germline CDR1 is SGHNT and CDR2 YENEEA. CDR3 size: 15 residues. V lost 0 bases and J lost 8, with 14 bases in between. The clonotype was recovered from a human donor in good health (CMV status not recorded). Some clones in this sample may be carry-over from other donors' samples. The chain uses TRBV11-3 and TRBJ2-1; possibly TRBD1 for D (5 bases). Sequenced sample: PBMCs. CDR3 nucleotide sequence: TGTGCCAGCAGCTTAGATTCAGGGTCCCAGGATGAGCAGTTCTTC. This codes for CASSLDSGSQDEQFF. The full variable domain, in which reference TRBV11-3 and TRBJ2-1 provide the parts outside the CDR3, is EAGVVQSPRYKIIEKKQPVAFWCNPISGHNTLYWYLQNLGQGPELLIRYENEEAVDDSQLPKDRFSAERLKGVDSTLKIQPAELGDSAVYLCASSLDSGSQDEQFFGPGTRLTVL.